This T cell receptor beta chain was sequenced during a study of Ad26.COV2.S vaccination and SARS-CoV-2 variants. Clones were sequenced by immunoSEQ multiplex PCR, and TCRdb holds only the in-frame ones, with some missing. The sample has about 350,000 clones; 85% to 90% are singletons. Treatment noted: 19 received Ad26.COV2.S at low or high dose, single or two shots; several received placebo; per-sample allocation not given. Samples came from day 63 after the first vaccine or placebo injection. Trimming removed 6 bases from V and 2 bases from J, with 10 bases in between. CDR3 length: 13 residues. The J gene is TRBJ1-1, the V gene TRBV12-3 or TRBV12-4; D gene uncertain. The sequence was collected from a person between 18 and 59 years old who received the Ad26.COV2.S COVID-19 vaccine or a placebo. The sequencing used peripheral blood, collected in a trial of Ad26.COV2.S vaccine versus placebo. The CDR3 bases are TGTGCCAGCAGCCTGAGGGCTAACACTGAAGCTTTCTTT. Its protein is CASSLRANTEAFF.